Listed here are 20 T cell receptor beta chains from one sample, sequenced in a study of T cell responses to AZD1222 COVID-19 vaccine. The protocol was immunoSEQ multiplex PCR, while the TCRdb copy is restricted to in-frame clones and leaves out a portion. Among about 110,000 clones, 85% to 90% were seen once, and the ten largest hold over 35%. This material consisted of peripheral blood, taken 28 days after the second AZD1222 dose. Receptor source: an adult who received the AZD1222 COVID-19 vaccine.

This clone was seen a handful of times. J is TRBJ2-7 and V is TRBV5-4, with D possibly TRBD1 on 6 matching bases. V was shortened by 2 bases and J by 6 bases, with 15 bases between the two germline ends. Germline V lookup: CDR1 SGHNT, CDR2 YYREEE (reference sequence). This CDR3 spans 14 amino acids. The CDR3 DNA is TGTGCCAGCAGCTTTTCAGGGGCTGCCCTCGAGCAGTACTTC. It codes for CASSFSGAALEQYF.

This clone was detected only once. V is TRBV18 and J is TRBJ1-5, with D maybe TRBD1 (6 bases). The CDR3 spans 15 residues. With 6 bases removed from V and 4 bases from J, the gap between germline ends came to 16 bases. Germline CDR1 reads KGHSH; CDR2 reads LQKENI. CDR3 in DNA: TGTGCCAGCTCGGCGGGACAACATAGGAATCAGCCCCAGCATTTT. Protein sequence: CASSAGQHRNQPQHF.

The chain has TRBV27 and TRBJ2-7; 12 bases are a match to TRBD2. The ends lost 2 bases at V and 2 bases at J; junction bases unmatched: 4. The CDR3 loop spans 16 amino acids. Germline V gives CDR1 MNHEY, CDR2 SMNVEV (reference sequence). In nucleotides, the CDR3 is TGTGCCAGCAGTTTAACCGGACTAGCGGGGACCTACGAGCAGTACTTC. Amino acids: CASSLTGLAGTYEQYF.

The V call is TRBV29-1, the J call TRBJ2-1; D possibly corresponds to TRBD1 (7 bases). Germline V CDR1 and CDR2: SQVTM, ANQGSEA. V was trimmed by 4 bases and J by 3 bases, leaving 16 bases between them. The CDR3 spans 15 residues. The CDR3 sequence: CSVVGGGVHYNEQFF. CDR3 bases: TGCAGCGTTGTAGGGGGCGGGGTTCACTACAATGAGCAGTTCTTC.

The V call is TRBV5-1, the J call TRBJ2-7, with a tentative D call TRBD2 (6 bases). V dropped 4 bases and J dropped 5 bases, with 16 bases sitting between them. Germline V lookup: CDR1 SGHRS, CDR2 YFSETQ. This CDR3 region has 14 residues. CDR3 in DNA: TGCGCCAGCAGCGGGGACTTGCTGGACAACGAGCAGTACTTC. Its translation: CASSGDLLDNEQYF.

The chain carries TRBV6-5 and TRBJ1-5; possibly TRBD1 for D (5 bases). The germline V gene has CDR1 MNHEY and CDR2 SVGAGI. Trimming took 2 bases from V and 1 from J, leaving 9 bases between them. The CDR3 length is 15 residues. The CDR3 sequence: CASSYGGSSNQPQHF. The CDR3 DNA reads as TGTGCCAGCAGTTACGGGGGTTCGAGCAATCAGCCCCAGCATTTT.

This clone has just a few counts. DNA for the CDR3: TGTGCCAGCACCTACAGGGGCTCTGGGGCCAACGTCCTGACTTTC. It codes for CASTYRGSGANVLTF. V gene TRBV5-4 combines with J gene TRBJ2-6; 7 nucleotides agree with TRBD1. From germline, CDR1 is SGHNT and CDR2 YYREEE (reference sequence). J was trimmed by 0 bases and V by 6 bases; bases with no gene match: 3. The CDR3 consists of 15 residues.

This clone was seen only once. The gene calls are TRBV27 and TRBJ2-1; D gene uncertain. V was trimmed by 5 bases and J by 8 bases, leaving 7 bases between them. CDR1 and CDR2 (germline): MNHEY, SMNVEV (reference sequence). The CDR3 is 11 residues long. The chain's CDR3 is CASSGMYEQFF. The CDR3 DNA is TGTGCCAGCAGTGGGATGTATGAGCAGTTCTTC.

The CDR3 reads CASSARDYYSNQPQHF. In DNA, the CDR3 is TGTGCCAGCAGCGCCCGAGACTACTATAGCAATCAGCCCCAGCATTTT. V gene TRBV2 combines with J gene TRBJ1-5; D is unclear. The CDR3 is 16 residues long. With 6 bases removed from V and 0 bases from J, the gap between germline ends came to 15 bases. Germline V gives CDR1 SNHLY, CDR2 FYNNEI.

This chain connects TRBV19 to TRBJ1-5; 10 bases map to TRBD1. This CDR3 is built from 15 residues. CDR1 LNHDA and CDR2 SQIVND come from the germline V gene (reference sequence). Losses at the gene ends were 5 bases for V and 6 bases for J; bases not matched to a gene: 7. DNA of the CDR3: TGTGCCAGTAGTCAGCCTGACAGGGGGCGTCAGCCCCAGCATTTT. It is translated as CASSQPDRGRQPQHF.

The V and J genes are TRBV28 and TRBJ2-1, with 11 bases that match TRBD2. From germline, CDR1 is MDHEN and CDR2 SYDVKM. Losses at the gene ends were 6 bases for V and 8 bases for J; bases not matched to a gene: 12. This CDR3 comprises 16 residues. The CDR3 region is CASRRLAGQSFYEQFF. In nucleotides, the CDR3 is TGTGCCAGCAGAAGACTAGCGGGACAGAGCTTCTATGAGCAGTTCTTC.

This clone occurred once. The rearrangement uses TRBV19 and TRBJ2-1; TRBD2 aligns across 8 bases. Germline assignment: CDR1 LNHDA and CDR2 SQIVND (reference sequence). The CDR3 is 15 amino acids. J was trimmed by 5 bases and V by 7 bases; bases with no gene match: 10. CDR3 nucleotide sequence: TGTGCCAGTAAGGCAGGTGGTAGCGGGAACAATGAGCAGTTCTTC. It codes for CASKAGGSGNNEQFF.

The V call is TRBV9, the J call TRBJ2-1; D not certain. With 0 bases removed from V and 3 bases from J, the gap between germline ends came to 7 bases. The CDR3 loop spans 14 amino acids. Looked up from germline, CDR1 is SGDLS and CDR2 is YYNGEE. The DNA for the CDR3 is TGTGCCAGCAGCGTAGACCCAGGCTACAATGAGCAGTTCTTC. Translating it yields CASSVDPGYNEQFF.

The V call is TRBV7-9, the J call TRBJ2-7, with 7 nucleotides matching TRBD1. V dropped 3 bases and J dropped 3; count of bases not matched to a gene: 5. The CDR3 contains 14 residues. Germline CDR1 SEHNR, CDR2 FQNEAQ (reference sequence). The CDR3 coding sequence is TGTGCCAGCAGCTTTAGGGGGCGCAGCTACGAGCAGTACTTC. Translation gives CASSFRGRSYEQYF.

This chain uses TRBV25-1 with TRBJ2-1; 12 nucleotides match TRBD2. Per the germline V gene, CDR1 is MGHDK and CDR2 is SYGVNS. The junction had 4 bases not matched to a gene; V was cut back by 4 bases and J by 6 bases. There are 15 residues in the CDR3. The CDR3 DNA reads TGTGCCAGCAGTGGTCGACTAGCGGGAGTCAATGAGCAGTTCTTC. It codes for CASSGRLAGVNEQFF.

The chain has TRBV19 and TRBJ1-1; D possibly corresponds to TRBD1 (6 bases). V lost 5 bases and J 11 bases, leaving 24 bases between the germline ends. The V gene's germline CDR1 is LNHDA and CDR2 SQIVND (reference sequence). The CDR3 is 15 amino acids. The CDR3 spells CASSDSPGIGGPAFF. CDR3 sequence (DNA): TGTGCCAGTAGTGACTCCCCCGGAATAGGGGGTCCGGCTTTCTTT.

A remark on this clone: The junction departs from germline at one end; a sequencing error may be responsible. V and J are TRBV4-3 and TRBJ1-4, with D possibly being TRBD1 (5 bases). The CDR3 is made up of 16 amino acids. Germline V gene data show CDR1 as LGHNA and CDR2 as YSLEER. The CDR3, as DNA: TGCGCCAGCAGCAAAGATACGGGGGTCACAAATGAAAAACTGTTTTTT. Encoded protein: CASSKDTGVTNEKLFF.

The chain recombines TRBV7-8 with TRBJ1-4; TRBD1 is a possible D gene (5 bases). Trimming shortened V by 5 bases and J by 8 bases, and 15 bases separated the two germline ends. Germline V gene data show CDR1 as SGHVS and CDR2 as FQNEAQ. This CDR3 comprises 14 residues. CDR3 amino acids: CASSRDGAGEKLFF. CDR3 coding DNA: TGTGCCAGCAGCCGGGACGGCGCAGGGGAAAAACTGTTTTTT.

The V call is TRBV28, the J call TRBJ2-5; 11 positions match TRBD2. Germline CDR1 MDHEN, CDR2 SYDVKM. Unmatched junction bases numbered 8, after V lost 7 bases and J lost 7 bases. The CDR3 runs to 14 residues. Here the CDR3 reads CASTPWLAGGTQYF. The CDR3 DNA reads as TGTGCCAGCACCCCGTGGCTAGCGGGAGGGACCCAGTACTTC.

The rearrangement uses TRBV14 and TRBJ2-1; 8 bases align to TRBD2. The germline V gene encodes CDR1 SGHDN and CDR2 FVKESK. The CDR3 has 15 amino acids. Germline trimming cut 4 bases from V and 11 bases from J; bases unmatched to any gene: 13. The chain's CDR3 is CASSPFTSGRIKQFF. The CDR3 DNA reads as TGTGCCAGCAGCCCCTTCACCAGCGGGAGAATCAAGCAGTTCTTC.